What follows are 26 T cell receptor beta chains derived from one specimen sequenced in a study of beta chain features in type 1 diabetes. General observations from the study: There was a moderate but significant shortening of TCRB CDR3s in all four CD4+ subsets of Type 1 diabetes patients.

No antigen is known for these receptors. The authors reverse transcribed all of the isolated RNA, so sequencing captured expressed TCRB transcripts. The method was immunoSEQ multiplex PCR; TCRdb's version includes in-frame clones alone and lacks a portion of them. The sample records 300,000 or so clones, roughly an eighth being singletons. The sample consisted of naive CD4+ T cells from blood. These receptors originate from a man in his thirties or forties with type 1 diabetes.

This clone was seen more than once but under ten times. This rearrangement joins TRBV19 to TRBJ1-1; perhaps TRBD1 as D (6 bases). Germline CDR1 and CDR2: LNHDA and SQIVND (reference sequence). The CDR3 is 13 residues long. The V end lost 4 bases, the J end lost 5 bases, and 11 bases lay between the germline ends. The CDR3 DNA reads TGTGCCAGTAGTAAGGGGGTGGGAACTGAAGCTTTCTTT. Protein: CASSKGVGTEAFF. The full variable domain, rest sourced from reference TRBV19 and TRBJ1-1, is DGGITQSPKYLFRKEGQNVTLSCEQNLNHDAMYWYRQDPGQGLRLIYYSQIVNDFQKGDIAEGYSVSREKKESFPLTVTSAQKNPTAFYLCASSKGVGTEAFFGQGTRLTVV.

This clone was counted only a few times. The chain links TRBV4-1 to TRBJ2-1; D remains ambiguous. This CDR3 has 11 residues. From germline, CDR1 is MGHRA and CDR2 YSYEKL. With 6 bases removed from V and 8 bases from J, the gap between germline ends came to 8 bases. In DNA form, the CDR3 reads TGCGCCAGCAGTCGCGAGTATGAGCAGTTCTTC. Its translation: CASSREYEQFF.

Remarks on this clone: The sample has other DNA sequences that encode this CDR3 too. The CDR3 nucleotides read TGTGCCAGCAGAACCGGGACAGGGGGCTACAATGAGCAGTTCTTC. Translation gives CASRTGTGGYNEQFF. This chain joins TRBV28 and TRBJ2-1; TRBD1 agrees at 11 bases. This CDR3 has 15 amino acids. The trim removed 6 bases at V and 3 bases at J, leaving 4 bases unmatched. CDR1 is MDHEN and CDR2 is SYDVKM in the germline V gene.

The genes are TRBV14 and TRBJ2-1, with D possibly TRBD1 on 5 matching bases. Germline CDR1 reads SGHDN; CDR2 reads FVKESK. CDR3 size: 19 residues. Trimming took off 0 bases at V and 2 bases at J, with 20 bases between the two ends. CDR3 in DNA: TGTGCCAGCAGCCAAGATAGGATATTTGACAGTGAGCCCTACAATGAGCAGTTCTTC. This sequence encodes CASSQDRIFDSEPYNEQFF.

The rearrangement uses TRBV7-9 and TRBJ1-5, with 8 bases fitting TRBD1. The CDR3 has 14 residues. The germline gives CDR1 SEHNR, CDR2 FQNEAQ (reference sequence). The J segment lost 1 base and the V segment lost 4 bases, leaving 0 bases of the junction unmatched. The CDR3: CASSWTGSNQPQHF. The CDR3 DNA is TGTGCCAGCAGCTGGACAGGGAGCAATCAGCCCCAGCATTTT.

This chain connects TRBV11-2 to TRBJ2-7; possibly TRBD1 for D (6 bases). The CDR3 totals 14 residues. V was shortened by 4 bases and J by 3 bases, with 13 bases between the two germline ends. Germline V gene data show CDR1 as SGHAT and CDR2 as FQNNGV. The CDR3 region has the DNA TGTGCCAGCAGCTCAGGGGCAGCTTACTACGAGCAGTACTTC. It codes for CASSSGAAYYEQYF.

The rearrangement uses TRBV6-1 and TRBJ1-2, with 8 bases identical to TRBD1. Germline assignment: CDR1 MNHNS and CDR2 SASEGT. J gave up 7 bases and V 3 bases, and 4 bases lay outside the gene matches. The CDR3 spans 13 residues. CDR3 in DNA: TGTGCCAGCAGTGAGGACAGGGTGGTTGGCTACACCTTC. This codes for CASSEDRVVGYTF.

The chain couples TRBV27 to TRBJ2-7; weak D call: TRBD1 (6 bases). This CDR3 contains 15 residues. V was shortened by 3 bases and J by 2 bases, with 14 bases between the two germline ends. Germline V gene sequence: CDR1 MNHEY, CDR2 SMNVEV (reference sequence). The CDR3, as DNA: TGTGCCAGCAGTTTCCCCTTCAGGGGTCCCTACGAGCAGTACTTC. It codes for CASSFPFRGPYEQYF.

The chain carries TRBV7-3 and TRBJ2-1; D might be TRBD1 (5 bases). The ends were cut back, 3 bases at V and 10 bases at J, with 10 bases in the middle. Germline CDR1 and CDR2: SGHTA and FQGTGA. CDR3 size: 12 residues. The CDR3 region is CASSLGRTEQFF. CDR3 nucleotide sequence: TGTGCCAGCAGCTTGGGGCGGACCGAGCAGTTCTTC.

This clone was detected only a few times. This chain uses TRBV5-4 with TRBJ2-1; 8 positions match TRBD2. CDR1 and CDR2 from the germline V gene are SGHNT and YYREEE (reference sequence). This CDR3 contains 14 residues. J was trimmed by 9 bases and V by 2 bases; bases with no gene match: 7. The DNA of the CDR3 is TGTGCCAGCAGCTTCAAGGTGGCGGGAGGTGAGCAGTTCTTC. Translating gives CASSFKVAGGEQFF.

As to this clone: Its ends do not fully match the called genes, so a read error is possible. V is TRBV30 and J is TRBJ1-2; TRBD1 aligns across 8 bases. Germline V gene lookup returns CDR1 GTSNPN and CDR2 SVGIG (reference sequence). The CDR3 spans 13 residues. The CDR3: CAWSGTGTYDYTF. Written as DNA, the CDR3 is TGTGCCTGGTCCGGGACAGGCACCTATGACTACACCTTC.

This clone was picked up a small number of times. The chain links TRBV5-4 to TRBJ1-2; 9 bases map to TRBD1. Germline V gene lookup returns CDR1 SGHNT and CDR2 YYREEE (reference sequence). V dropped 5 bases and J dropped 3; count of bases not matched to a gene: 8. The CDR3 totals 15 residues. DNA for the CDR3: TGTGCCAGCAGGACGGACAGGGGACGTCACTATGGCTACACCTTC. It specifies CASRTDRGRHYGYTF.

The chain recombines TRBV7-9 with TRBJ2-1; TRBD2 matches at 7 bases. Germline V gene lookup returns CDR1 SEHNR and CDR2 FQNEAQ (reference sequence). The CDR3 consists of 15 residues. Trimming at V came to 5 bases and at J to 10 bases, leaving 14 bases not matched to a gene. CDR3 amino acids: CASSQPAGVEYEQFF. The CDR3 bases are TGTGCCAGCAGCCAGCCTGCGGGGGTAGAATACGAGCAGTTCTTC.

The J gene is TRBJ2-3, the V gene TRBV29-1; 8 bases fit TRBD2. V was clipped by 8 bases and J by 6 bases; unmatched bases: 16. The germline CDR1 and CDR2 sequences are SQVTM and ANQGSEA. This CDR3 region has 15 residues. The CDR3 DNA sequence: TGCAGCACGTACAGGGAGGCTAGCGGGTCTGATACGCAGTATTTT. Encoded protein: CSTYREASGSDTQYF.

This clone came up a few times. J is TRBJ2-2 and V is TRBV18, with D possibly TRBD1 on 5 matching bases. Between the trimmed V and J ends, which lost 0 bases and 4 bases, there was a span of 9 bases. This CDR3 is 15 amino acids long. Germline lookup yields CDR1 KGHSH and CDR2 LQKENI. The CDR3: CASSPPPGFTGELFF. CDR3 bases: TGTGCCAGCTCACCACCGCCAGGGTTCACCGGGGAGCTGTTTTTT. Complete variable domain (other parts from reference TRBV18 and TRBJ2-2): NAGVMQNPRHLVRRRGQEARLRCSPMKGHSHVYWYRQLPEEGLKFMVYLQKENIIDESGMPKERFSAEFPKEGPSILRIQQVVRGDSAAYFCASSPPPGFTGELFFGEGSRLTVL.

This clone was counted only a few times. The chain is built from TRBV2 and TRBJ2-6; D might be TRBD2 (6 bases). Germline V gene data show CDR1 as SNHLY and CDR2 as FYNNEI. The ends were cut back, 7 bases at V and 0 bases at J, with 13 bases in the middle. This CDR3 comprises 16 residues. CDR3 in DNA: TGTGCCAGCACCGGGCGGGGATTCTCTGGGGCCAACGTCCTGACTTTC. Translation: CASTGRGFSGANVLTF.

V usage is TRBV19 and J usage is TRBJ1-2, with 7 bases aligning to TRBD1. The V and J ends lost 10 bases and 4 bases, in that order; junction bases with no gene match: 18. The CDR3 loop spans 16 amino acids. Germline V gives CDR1 LNHDA, CDR2 SQIVND (reference sequence). The CDR3 nucleotides read TGTGCCACCACACCGGGACAGTCTTATTCTGGCTATGGCTACACCTTC. Protein product: CATTPGQSYSGYGYTF.

This clone was counted only a few times. The chain recombines TRBV4-2 with TRBJ1-2; D gene uncertain. The CDR3 is made up of 10 amino acids. V was clipped by 5 bases and J by 11 bases, with 9 bases between them. Germline loops: CDR1 LGHNA, CDR2 YNFKEQ. CDR3 nucleotide sequence: TGTGCCAGCAGCTCAAGCAAGTACACCTTC. This gives the protein CASSSSKYTF.

The genes are TRBV6-5 and TRBJ1-1; D unresolved. Between the trimmed V and J ends, which lost 7 bases and 6 bases, there was a span of 21 bases. Germline assignment: CDR1 MNHEY and CDR2 SVGAGI. The CDR3 has 15 amino acids. The CDR3 region has the DNA TGTGCCAGCACCCCCGGGATAGCCGGTAAGGCTGAAGCTTTCTTT. Its translation is CASTPGIAGKAEAFF.

The V call is TRBV9, the J call TRBJ2-6; D unresolved. The CDR3 is 16 amino acids. With 3 bases removed from V and 0 bases from J, the gap between germline ends came to 10 bases. Per the germline V gene, CDR1 is SGDLS and CDR2 is YYNGEE. In nucleotides, the CDR3 is TGTGCCAGCAGCGCGCAGGCACCCTCTGGGGCCAACGTCCTGACTTTC. As protein: CASSAQAPSGANVLTF.

The chain employs TRBV5-1 and TRBJ2-1, with a tentative D call TRBD2 (6 bases). Between the trimmed V and J ends, which lost 4 bases and 3 bases, there was a span of 14 bases. CDR3 length: 15 residues. Germline V CDR1 and CDR2: SGHRS, YFSETQ. As DNA, the CDR3 is TGCGCCAGCAGCCCGAGACTAGGCGGCTACAATGAGCAGTTCTTC. Its protein is CASSPRLGGYNEQFF.

This clone occurred a few times. The rearrangement joins TRBV7-2 to TRBJ2-7; a possible D gene is TRBD1 (5 bases). CDR3 length equals 14 residues. V was pared by 1 base and J by 6 bases, with 13 bases between. Germline lookup yields CDR1 SGHTA and CDR2 FQGNSA. The CDR3 region has the DNA TGTGCCAGCAGCTTAGAAGGCAGGGCGCCCGAGCAGTACTTC. As protein: CASSLEGRAPEQYF. The whole variable domain, remainder taken from reference TRBV7-2 and TRBJ2-7, is GAGVSQSPSNKVTEKGKDVELRCDPISGHTALYWYRQSLGQGLEFLIYFQGNSAPDKSGLPSDRFSAERTGGSVSTLTIQRTQQEDSAVYLCASSLEGRAPEQYFGPGTRLTVT.

This clone was seen a handful of times. This chain uses TRBV5-6 with TRBJ2-7; D is perhaps TRBD2 (5 bases). With 5 bases removed from V and 0 bases from J, the gap between germline ends came to 9 bases. The V gene's germline CDR1 is SGHDT and CDR2 YYEEEE. The CDR3 runs 13 residues. In DNA form, the CDR3 reads TGTGCCAGCAGTCGGGATAACTCCTACGAGCAGTACTTC. This codes for CASSRDNSYEQYF. The full variable domain, completed using reference TRBV5-6 and TRBJ2-7, is DAGVTQSPTHLIKTRGQQVTLRCSPKSGHDTVSWYQQALGQGPQFIFQYYEEEERQRGNFPDRFSGHQFPNYSSELNVNALLLGDSALYLCASSRDNSYEQYFGPGTRLTVT.

This chain connects TRBV25-1 to TRBJ1-1, with D perhaps matching TRBD1 (6 bases). CDR1 and CDR2 from the germline V gene are MGHDK and SYGVNS. V lost 1 base and J 6 bases, leaving 15 bases between the germline ends. The CDR3 spans 15 residues. The CDR3 protein is CASSESGEGRPEAFF. CDR3 sequence (DNA): TGTGCCAGCAGTGAATCAGGGGAGGGCCGACCTGAAGCTTTCTTT.

The V call is TRBV11-2, the J call TRBJ2-1; maybe TRBD1 (6 bases). The CDR3 runs to 17 residues. Trimming left V 0 bases short and J 10 bases short, with 22 bases between. Germline V gives CDR1 SGHAT, CDR2 FQNNGV. The chain's CDR3 is CASSLDSGSVSQGEQFF. Written as DNA, the CDR3 is TGTGCCAGCAGCTTAGATTCAGGGAGCGTTTCTCAGGGGGAGCAGTTCTTC.

This clone occurred a few times. This chain connects TRBV20-1 to TRBJ1-1; a possible D gene is TRBD1 (5 bases). The germline V and J ends were trimmed by 3 bases and 12 bases, with 14 bases remaining between them. Germline V CDR1 and CDR2: DFQATT, SNEGSKA (reference sequence). The CDR3 has 11 amino acids. The CDR3 loop is CSARERQSTFF. The CDR3 region has the DNA TGCAGTGCTAGGGAGAGACAGAGTACTTTCTTT.